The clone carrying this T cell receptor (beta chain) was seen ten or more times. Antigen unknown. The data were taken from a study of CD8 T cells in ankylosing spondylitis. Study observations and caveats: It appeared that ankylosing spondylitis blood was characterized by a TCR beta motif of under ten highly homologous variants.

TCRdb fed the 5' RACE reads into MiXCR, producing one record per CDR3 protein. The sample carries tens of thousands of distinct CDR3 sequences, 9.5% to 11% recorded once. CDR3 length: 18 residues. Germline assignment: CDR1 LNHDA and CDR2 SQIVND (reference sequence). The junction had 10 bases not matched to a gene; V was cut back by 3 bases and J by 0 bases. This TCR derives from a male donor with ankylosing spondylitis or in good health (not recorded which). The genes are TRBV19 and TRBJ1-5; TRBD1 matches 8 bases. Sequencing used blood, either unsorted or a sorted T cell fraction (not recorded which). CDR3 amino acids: CASSMGTGARSSNQPQHF. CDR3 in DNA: TGTGCCAGTAGTATGGGGACAGGAGCACGGTCTAGCAATCAGCCCCAGCATTTT. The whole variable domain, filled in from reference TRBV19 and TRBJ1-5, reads DGGITQSPKYLFRKEGQNVTLSCEQNLNHDAMYWYRQDPGQGLRLIYYSQIVNDFQKGDIAEGYSVSREKKESFPLTVTSAQKNPTAFYLCASSMGTGARSSNQPQHFGDGTRLSIL.